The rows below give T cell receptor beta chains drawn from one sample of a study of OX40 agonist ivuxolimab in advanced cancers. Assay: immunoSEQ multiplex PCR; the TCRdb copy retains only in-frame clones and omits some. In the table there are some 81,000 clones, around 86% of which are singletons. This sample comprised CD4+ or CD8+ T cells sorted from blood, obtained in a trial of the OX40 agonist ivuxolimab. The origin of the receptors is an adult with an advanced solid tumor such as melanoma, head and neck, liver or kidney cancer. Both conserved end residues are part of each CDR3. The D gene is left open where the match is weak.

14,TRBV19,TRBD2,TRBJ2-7,CASSPREGSYEQYF,TGTGCCAGTAGTCCCCGGGAGGGATCCTACGAGCAGTACTTC
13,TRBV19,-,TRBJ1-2,CASIQQPGYGYTF,TGTGCCAGTATCCAACAGCCAGGGTATGGCTACACCTTC
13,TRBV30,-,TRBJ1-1,CAFARTVNTEAFF,TGTGCCTTCGCGCGGACGGTGAACACTGAAGCTTTCTTT
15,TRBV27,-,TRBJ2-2,CASSLTRVNTGELFF,TGTGCCAGCAGTTTAACCAGGGTGAACACCGGGGAGCTGTTTTTT
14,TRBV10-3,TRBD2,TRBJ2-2,CAIGRAVNTGELFF,TGTGCCATCGGGAGGGCCGTAAACACCGGGGAGCTGTTTTTT
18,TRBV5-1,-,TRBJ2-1,CASRSGSRGGSSYNEQFF,TGCGCCAGCAGGTCGGGAAGTCGAGGGGGAAGCTCCTACAATGAGCAGTTCTTC
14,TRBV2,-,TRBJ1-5,CASSVLGGSQPQHF,TGTGCCAGCAGTGTGTTAGGGGGAAGTCAGCCCCAGCATTTT
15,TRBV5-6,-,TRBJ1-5,CASSLRSGVHQPQHF,TGTGCCAGCAGCCTACGCTCAGGGGTCCATCAGCCCCAGCATTTT
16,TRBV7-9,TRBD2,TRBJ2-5,CASTSSGRGLQETQYF,TGTGCCAGCACCTCTAGTGGGAGGGGACTTCAAGAGACCCAGTACTTC
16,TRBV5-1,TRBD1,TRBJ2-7,CASSSNRGRGTYEQYF,TGCGCCAGCAGCTCCAACAGGGGGCGCGGCACCTACGAGCAGTACTTC